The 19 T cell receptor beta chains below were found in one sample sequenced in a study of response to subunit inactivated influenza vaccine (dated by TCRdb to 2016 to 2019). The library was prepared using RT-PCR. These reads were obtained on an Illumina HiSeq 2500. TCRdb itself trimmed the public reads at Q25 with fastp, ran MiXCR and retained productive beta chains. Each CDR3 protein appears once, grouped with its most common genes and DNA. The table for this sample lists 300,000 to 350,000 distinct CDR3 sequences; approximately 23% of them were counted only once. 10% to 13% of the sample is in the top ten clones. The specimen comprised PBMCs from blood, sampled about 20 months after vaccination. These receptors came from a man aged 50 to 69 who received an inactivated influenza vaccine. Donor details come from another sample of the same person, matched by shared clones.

This chain's CDR3 is CAARRDRGHEQYF. DNA for the CDR3: TGTGCCGCCAGGCGGGACAGGGGCCACGAGCAGTACTTC. The genes are TRBV10-3 and TRBJ2-7; 10 nucleotides match TRBD1. After removal of 11 bases from V and 5 bases from J, the junction contained 9 bases not matched to a gene. Germline CDR1 is ENHRY and CDR2 is SYGVKD. The CDR3 contains 13 residues.

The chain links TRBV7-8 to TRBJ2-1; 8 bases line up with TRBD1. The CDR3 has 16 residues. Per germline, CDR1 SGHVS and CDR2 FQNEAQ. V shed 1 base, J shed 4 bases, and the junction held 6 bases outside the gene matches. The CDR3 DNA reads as TGTGCCAGCAGCTTAGTTCTGACAGGGGCTTACAATGAGCAGTTCTTC. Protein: CASSLVLTGAYNEQFF.

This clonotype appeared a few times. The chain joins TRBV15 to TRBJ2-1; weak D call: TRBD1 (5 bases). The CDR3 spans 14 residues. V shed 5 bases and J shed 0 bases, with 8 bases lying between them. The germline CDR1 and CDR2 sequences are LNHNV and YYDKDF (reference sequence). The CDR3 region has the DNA TGTGCCACCAGCGATCAGGGCTCCTACAATGAGCAGTTCTTC. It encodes CATSDQGSYNEQFF.

The CDR3 protein is CASMTGAQNTGELFF. The DNA for the CDR3 is TGCGCCAGCATGACGGGGGCCCAGAACACCGGGGAGCTGTTTTTT. The J gene is TRBJ2-2, the V gene TRBV5-1, with D perhaps matching TRBD1 or TRBD2 (6 bases each). The germline CDR1 and CDR2 sequences are SGHRS and YFSETQ. Between the trimmed V and J ends, which lost 6 bases and 1 base, there was a span of 13 bases. The CDR3 has 15 residues. Full variable domain (missing parts from reference TRBV5-1 and TRBJ2-2): KAGVTQTPRYLIKTRGQQVTLSCSPISGHRSVSWYQQTPGQGLQFLFEYFSETQRNKGNFPGRFSGRQFSNSRSEMNVSTLELGDSALYLCASMTGAQNTGELFFGEGSRLTVL.

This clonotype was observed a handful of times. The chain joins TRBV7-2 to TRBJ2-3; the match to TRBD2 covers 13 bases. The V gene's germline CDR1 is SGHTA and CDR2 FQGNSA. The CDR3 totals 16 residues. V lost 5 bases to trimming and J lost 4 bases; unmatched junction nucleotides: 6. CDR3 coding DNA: TGTGCCAGCAGCGGAGGACTAGCGGGAGCTGCAGATACGCAGTATTTT. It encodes CASSGGLAGAADTQYF. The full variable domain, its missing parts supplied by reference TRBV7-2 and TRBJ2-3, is GAGVSQSPSNKVTEKGKDVELRCDPISGHTALYWYRQSLGQGLEFLIYFQGNSAPDKSGLPSDRFSAERTGGSVSTLTIQRTQQEDSAVYLCASSGGLAGAADTQYFGPGTRLTVL.

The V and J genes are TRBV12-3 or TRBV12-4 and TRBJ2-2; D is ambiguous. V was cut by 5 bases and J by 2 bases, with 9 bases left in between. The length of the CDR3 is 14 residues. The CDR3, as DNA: TGTGCCAGCAGTAAGGGTTTTAACACCGGGGAGCTGTTTTTT. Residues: CASSKGFNTGELFF.

CDR3 DNA sequence: TGTGCCACCAAGGGGGGACTACAAGGGGATCAGCCCCAGCATTTT. It is translated as CATKGGLQGDQPQHF. This chain uses TRBV15 with TRBJ1-5; perhaps TRBD1 as D (6 bases). Germline values: CDR1 LNHNV, CDR2 YYDKDF (reference sequence). Trimming removed 7 bases from V and 5 bases from J, with 18 bases in between. This CDR3 has 15 amino acids.

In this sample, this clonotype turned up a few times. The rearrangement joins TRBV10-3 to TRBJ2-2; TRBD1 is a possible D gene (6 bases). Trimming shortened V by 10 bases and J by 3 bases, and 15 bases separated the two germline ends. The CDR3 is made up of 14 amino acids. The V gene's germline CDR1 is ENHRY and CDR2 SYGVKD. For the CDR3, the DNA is TGTGCCACGCGCAGGGACACAGACACCGGGGAGCTGTTTTTT. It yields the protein CATRRDTDTGELFF.

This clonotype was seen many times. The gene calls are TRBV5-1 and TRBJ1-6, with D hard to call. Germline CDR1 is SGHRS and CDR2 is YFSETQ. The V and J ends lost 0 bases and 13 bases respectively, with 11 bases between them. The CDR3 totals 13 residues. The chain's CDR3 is CASSLGGEPPLHF. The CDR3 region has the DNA TGCGCCAGCAGCTTGGGCGGCGAACCTCCCCTCCACTTT.

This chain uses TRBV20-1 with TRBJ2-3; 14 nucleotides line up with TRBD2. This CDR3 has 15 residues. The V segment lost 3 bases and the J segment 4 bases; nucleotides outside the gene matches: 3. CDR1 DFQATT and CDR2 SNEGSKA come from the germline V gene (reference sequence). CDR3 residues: CSASGTSGGSDTQYF. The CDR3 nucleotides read TGCAGTGCTAGCGGGACTAGCGGGGGATCAGATACGCAGTATTTT.

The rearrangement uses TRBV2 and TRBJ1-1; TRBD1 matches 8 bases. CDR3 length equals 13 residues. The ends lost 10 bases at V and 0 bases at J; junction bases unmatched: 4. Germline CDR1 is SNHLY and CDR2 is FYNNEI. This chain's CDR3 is CANSDRVNTEAFF. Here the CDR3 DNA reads TGTGCCAACTCGGACAGGGTGAACACTGAAGCTTTCTTT. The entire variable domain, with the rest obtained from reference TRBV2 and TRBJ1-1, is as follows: EPEVTQTPSHQVTQMGQEVILRCVPISNHLYFYWYRQILGQKVEFLVSFYNNEISEKSEIFDDQFSVERPDGSNFTLKIRSTKLEDSAMYFCANSDRVNTEAFFGQGTRLTVV.

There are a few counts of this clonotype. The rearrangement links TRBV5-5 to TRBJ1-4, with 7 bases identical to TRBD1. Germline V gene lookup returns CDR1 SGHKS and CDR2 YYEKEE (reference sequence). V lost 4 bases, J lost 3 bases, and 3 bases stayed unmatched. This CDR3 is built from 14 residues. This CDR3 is CASSIGTANEKLFF. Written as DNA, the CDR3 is TGTGCCAGCAGCATCGGGACAGCTAATGAAAAACTGTTTTTT.

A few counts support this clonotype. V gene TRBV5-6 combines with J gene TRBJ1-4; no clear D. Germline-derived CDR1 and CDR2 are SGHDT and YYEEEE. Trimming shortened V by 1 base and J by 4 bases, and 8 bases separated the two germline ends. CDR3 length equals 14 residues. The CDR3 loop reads CASSLWQINEKLFF. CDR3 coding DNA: TGTGCCAGCAGCTTGTGGCAGATTAATGAAAAACTGTTTTTT.

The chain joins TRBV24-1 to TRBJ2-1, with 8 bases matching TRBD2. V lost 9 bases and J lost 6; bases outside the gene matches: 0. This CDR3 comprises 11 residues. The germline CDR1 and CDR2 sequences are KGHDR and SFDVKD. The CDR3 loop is CATGTSNEQFF. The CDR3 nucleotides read TGTGCCACCGGGACTAGCAATGAGCAGTTCTTC.

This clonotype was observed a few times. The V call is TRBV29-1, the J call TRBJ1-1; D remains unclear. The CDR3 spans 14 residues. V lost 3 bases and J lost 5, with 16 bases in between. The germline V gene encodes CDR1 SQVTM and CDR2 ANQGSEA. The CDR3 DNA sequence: TGCAGCGTTGAGGCCGGACGGTCCGGGACTGAAGCTTTCTTT. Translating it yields CSVEAGRSGTEAFF.

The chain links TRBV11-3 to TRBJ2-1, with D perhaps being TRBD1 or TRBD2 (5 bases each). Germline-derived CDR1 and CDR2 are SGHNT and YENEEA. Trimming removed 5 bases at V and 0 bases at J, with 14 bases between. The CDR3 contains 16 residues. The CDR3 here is CASSGGRQSSYNEQFF. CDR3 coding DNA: TGTGCCAGCAGCGGGGGACGGCAGAGCTCCTACAATGAGCAGTTCTTC.

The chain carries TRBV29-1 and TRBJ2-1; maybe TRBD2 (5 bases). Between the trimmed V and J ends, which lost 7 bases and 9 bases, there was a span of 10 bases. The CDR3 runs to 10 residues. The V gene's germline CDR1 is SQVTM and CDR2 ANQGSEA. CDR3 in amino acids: CSGSVGEQFF. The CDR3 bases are TGCAGCGGTAGCGTTGGTGAGCAGTTCTTC.

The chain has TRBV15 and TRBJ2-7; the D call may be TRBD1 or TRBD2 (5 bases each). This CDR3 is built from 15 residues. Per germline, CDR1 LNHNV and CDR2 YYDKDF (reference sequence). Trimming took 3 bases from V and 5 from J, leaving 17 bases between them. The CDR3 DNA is TGTGCCACCAGCAGGATGATGGGGGTGTTCCACGAGCAGTACTTC. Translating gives CATSRMMGVFHEQYF.

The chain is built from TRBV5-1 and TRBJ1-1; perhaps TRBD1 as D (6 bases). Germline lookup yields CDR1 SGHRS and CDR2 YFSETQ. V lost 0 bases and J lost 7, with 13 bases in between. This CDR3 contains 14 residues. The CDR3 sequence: CASSLDGGSGEAFF. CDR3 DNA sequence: TGCGCCAGCAGCTTGGACGGGGGCAGCGGTGAAGCTTTCTTT.